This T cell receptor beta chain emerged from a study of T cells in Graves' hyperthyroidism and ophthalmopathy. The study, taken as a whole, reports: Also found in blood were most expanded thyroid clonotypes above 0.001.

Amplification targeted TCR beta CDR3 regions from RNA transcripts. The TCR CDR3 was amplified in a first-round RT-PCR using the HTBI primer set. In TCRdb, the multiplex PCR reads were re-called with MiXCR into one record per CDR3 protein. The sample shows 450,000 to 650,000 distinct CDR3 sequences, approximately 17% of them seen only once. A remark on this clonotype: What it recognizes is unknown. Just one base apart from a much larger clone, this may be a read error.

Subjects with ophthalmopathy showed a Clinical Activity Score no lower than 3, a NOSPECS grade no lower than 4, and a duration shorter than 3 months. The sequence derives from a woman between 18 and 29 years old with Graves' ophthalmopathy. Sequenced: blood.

CDR3 region: CSARDAGRKGAMNTEAFF. CDR3 sequence (DNA): TGCAGTGCTAGAGATGCTGGCCGGAAGGGGGCCATGAACACTGAAGCTTTCTTT. This rearrangement joins TRBV20-1 to TRBJ1-1; 7 nucleotides match TRBD1. Germline CDR1 and CDR2: DFQATT and SNEGSKA (reference sequence). V gave up 0 bases and J gave up 0 bases; unmatched junction bases: 13. The CDR3 contains 18 residues.